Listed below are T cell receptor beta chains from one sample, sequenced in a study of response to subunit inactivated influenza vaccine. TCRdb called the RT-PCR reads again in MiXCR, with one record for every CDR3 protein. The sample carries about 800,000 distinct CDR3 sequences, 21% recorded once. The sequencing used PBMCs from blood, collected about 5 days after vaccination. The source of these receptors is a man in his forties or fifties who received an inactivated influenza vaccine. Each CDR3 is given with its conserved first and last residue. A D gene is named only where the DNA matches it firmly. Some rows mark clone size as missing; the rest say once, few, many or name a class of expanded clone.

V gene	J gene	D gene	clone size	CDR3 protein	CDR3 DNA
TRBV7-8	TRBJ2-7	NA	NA	CASSLGLGGYYEQYF	TGTGCCAGCAGCTTAGGGCTCGGCGGTTACTACGAGCAGTACTTC
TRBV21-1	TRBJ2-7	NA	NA	CASSKDGLKAYEQYF	TGTGCCAGCAGCAAAGACGGACTGAAGGCCTACGAGCAGTACTTC
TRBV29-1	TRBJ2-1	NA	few	CSVGTRGSYNEQFF	TGCAGCGTTGGGACAAGGGGCTCCTACAATGAGCAGTTCTTC
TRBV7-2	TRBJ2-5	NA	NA	CASSSGFGGGSETQYF	TGTGCCAGCAGCTCGGGGTTCGGAGGGGGCTCGGAGACCCAGTACTTC
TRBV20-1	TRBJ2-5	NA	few	CSAIWGETQYF	TGCAGTGCTATCTGGGGGGAGACCCAGTACTTC
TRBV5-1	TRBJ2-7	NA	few	CASSLAMGGPYEQYF	TGCGCCAGCAGCTTGGCCATGGGGGGCCCTTACGAGCAGTACTTC
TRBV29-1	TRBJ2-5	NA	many	CSVGASMFETQYF	TGCAGCGTTGGGGCCAGTATGTTCGAGACCCAGTACTTC
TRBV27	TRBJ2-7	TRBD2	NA	CASTSIGGLAGGLYEQYF	TGTGCCAGCACTTCGATCGGGGGACTAGCGGGAGGGTTATACGAGCAGTACTTC
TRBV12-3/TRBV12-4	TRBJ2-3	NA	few	CASWGRASSTDTQYF	TGTGCCAGCTGGGGCCGGGCCTCGAGCACAGATACGCAGTATTTT
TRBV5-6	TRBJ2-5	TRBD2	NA	CASTPGGGKTQYF	TGTGCCAGCACCCCGGGAGGGGGAAAGACCCAGTACTTC
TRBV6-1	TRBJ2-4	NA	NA	CASSRTGTSSKNIQYF	TGTGCCAGCAGCCGAACAGGGACCTCCTCCAAAAACATTCAGTACTTC
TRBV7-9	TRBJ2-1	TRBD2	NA	CASSLLAGLGINEQFF	TGTGCCAGCAGCTTATTAGCGGGGCTAGGGATCAATGAGCAGTTCTTC
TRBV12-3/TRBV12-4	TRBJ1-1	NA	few	CASRMGDTEAFF	TGTGCCAGCAGGATGGGGGATACTGAAGCTTTCTTT
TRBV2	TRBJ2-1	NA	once	CASSELGVVEQFF	TGTGCCAGCAGTGAACTGGGGGTCGTTGAGCAGTTCTTC
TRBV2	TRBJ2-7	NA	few	CASGGTDSYEQYF	TGTGCCAGCGGAGGGACGGACTCCTACGAGCAGTACTTC
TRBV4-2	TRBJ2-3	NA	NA	CASSQDFVPDTQYF	TGTGCCAGCAGCCAAGATTTTGTTCCAGATACGCAGTATTTT
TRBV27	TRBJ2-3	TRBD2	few	CASSPGLAGIILTDTQYF	TGTGCCAGCAGTCCCGGACTAGCGGGAATCATTTTAACAGATACGCAGTATTTT
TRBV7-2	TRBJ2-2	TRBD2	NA	CASSLAYIGGGTGELFF	TGTGCCAGCAGCTTAGCGTATATCGGGGGGGGCACCGGGGAGCTGTTTTTT
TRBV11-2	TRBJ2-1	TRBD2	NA	CASSLDWVGRARNEQFF	TGTGCCAGCAGCTTAGACTGGGTCGGGAGGGCACGTAATGAGCAGTTCTTC
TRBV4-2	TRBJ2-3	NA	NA	CASSQDWGWGVDTQYF	TGTGCCAGCAGCCAAGATTGGGGATGGGGAGTAGATACGCAGTATTTT
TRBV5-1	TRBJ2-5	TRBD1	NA	CASSQTTGKETQYF	TGCGCCAGCAGCCAAACGACAGGGAAAGAGACCCAGTACTTC
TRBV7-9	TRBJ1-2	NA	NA	CASSLPTLQAYGYTF	TGTGCCAGCAGCCTACCAACACTACAAGCCTATGGCTACACCTTC
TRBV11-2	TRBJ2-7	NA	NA	CASAAYEQYF	TGTGCCAGCGCAGCCTACGAGCAGTACTTC
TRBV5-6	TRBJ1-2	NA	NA	CASSLPGPSYGYTF	TGTGCCAGCAGCTTGCCCGGGCCGAGCTATGGCTACACCTTC
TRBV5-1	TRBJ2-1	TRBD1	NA	CASSFGTASSYNEQFF	TGCGCCAGCAGCTTCGGGACAGCAAGCTCCTACAATGAGCAGTTCTTC